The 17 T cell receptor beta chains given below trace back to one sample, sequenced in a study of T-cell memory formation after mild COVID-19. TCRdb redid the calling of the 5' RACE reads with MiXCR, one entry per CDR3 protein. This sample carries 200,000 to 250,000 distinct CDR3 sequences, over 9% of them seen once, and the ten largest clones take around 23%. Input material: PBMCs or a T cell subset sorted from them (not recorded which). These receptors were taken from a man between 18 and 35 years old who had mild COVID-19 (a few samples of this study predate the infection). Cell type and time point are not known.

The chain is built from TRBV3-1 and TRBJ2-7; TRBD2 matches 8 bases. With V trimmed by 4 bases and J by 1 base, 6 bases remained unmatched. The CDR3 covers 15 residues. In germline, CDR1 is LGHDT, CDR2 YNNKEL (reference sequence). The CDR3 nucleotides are TGTGCCAGCAGCCCAGCGGGGGTTGGGTCCTACGAGCAGTACTTC. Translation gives CASSPAGVGSYEQYF.

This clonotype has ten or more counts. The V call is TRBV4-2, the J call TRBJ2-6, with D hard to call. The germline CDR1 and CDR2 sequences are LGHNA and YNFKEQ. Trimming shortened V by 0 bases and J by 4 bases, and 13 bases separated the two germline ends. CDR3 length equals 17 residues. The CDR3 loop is CASSQDVSSTGANVLTF. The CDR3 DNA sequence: TGTGCCAGCAGCCAAGACGTCTCGAGTACCGGGGCCAACGTCCTGACTTTC.

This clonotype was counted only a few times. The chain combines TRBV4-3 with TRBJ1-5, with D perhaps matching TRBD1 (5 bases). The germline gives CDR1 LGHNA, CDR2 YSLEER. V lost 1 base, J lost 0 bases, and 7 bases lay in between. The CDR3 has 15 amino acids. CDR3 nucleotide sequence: TGCGCCAGCAGCCAAGCCGGGGGTAGCAATCAGCCCCAGCATTTT. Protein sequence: CASSQAGGSNQPQHF.

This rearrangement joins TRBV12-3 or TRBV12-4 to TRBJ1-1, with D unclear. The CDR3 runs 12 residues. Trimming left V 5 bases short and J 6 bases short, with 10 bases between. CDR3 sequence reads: CASSQGLAEAFF. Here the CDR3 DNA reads TGTGCCAGCAGTCAAGGCCTGGCTGAAGCTTTCTTT.

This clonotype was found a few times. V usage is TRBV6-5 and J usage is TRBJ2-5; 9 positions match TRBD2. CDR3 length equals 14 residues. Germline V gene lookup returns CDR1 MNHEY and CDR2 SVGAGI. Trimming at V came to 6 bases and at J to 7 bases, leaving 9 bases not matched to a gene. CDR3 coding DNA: TGTGCCAGCAGCCCGGGACTAGCCCACCGGACCCAGTACTTC. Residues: CASSPGLAHRTQYF.

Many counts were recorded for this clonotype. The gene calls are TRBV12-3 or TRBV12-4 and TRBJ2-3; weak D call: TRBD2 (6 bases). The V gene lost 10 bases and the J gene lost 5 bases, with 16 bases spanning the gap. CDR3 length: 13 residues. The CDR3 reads CATSLMRGDTQYF. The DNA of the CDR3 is TGTGCCACCTCCTTAATGCGGGGAGATACGCAGTATTTT.

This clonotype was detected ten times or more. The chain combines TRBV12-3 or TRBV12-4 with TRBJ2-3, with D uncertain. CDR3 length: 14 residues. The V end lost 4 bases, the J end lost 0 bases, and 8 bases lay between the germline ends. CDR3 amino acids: CASSSTESTDTQYF. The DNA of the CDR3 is TGTGCCAGCAGTTCCACAGAGAGCACAGATACGCAGTATTTT.

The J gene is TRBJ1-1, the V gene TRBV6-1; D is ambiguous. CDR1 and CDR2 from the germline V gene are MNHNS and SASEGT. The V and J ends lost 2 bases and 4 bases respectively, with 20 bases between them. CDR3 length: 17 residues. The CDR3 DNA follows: TGTGCCAGCAGTGAATACGGTATCCGGGTTTTGGGCACTGAAGCTTTCTTT. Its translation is CASSEYGIRVLGTEAFF.

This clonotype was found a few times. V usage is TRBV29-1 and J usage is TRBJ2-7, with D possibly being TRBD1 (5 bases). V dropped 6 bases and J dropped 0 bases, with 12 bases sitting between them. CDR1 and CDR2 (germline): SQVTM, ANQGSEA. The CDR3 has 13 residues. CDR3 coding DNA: TGCAGCGTCAAATTAACAGGCTCCTACGAGCAGTACGTC. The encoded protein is CSVKLTGSYEQYV.

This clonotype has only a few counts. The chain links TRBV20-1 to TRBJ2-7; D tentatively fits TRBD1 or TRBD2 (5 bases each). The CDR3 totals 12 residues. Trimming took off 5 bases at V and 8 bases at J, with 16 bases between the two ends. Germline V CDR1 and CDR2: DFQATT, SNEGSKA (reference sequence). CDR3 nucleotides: TGCAGTGCTTCCTCTGGGGGAGTTCAGCAGTACGTC. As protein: CSASSGGVQQYV.

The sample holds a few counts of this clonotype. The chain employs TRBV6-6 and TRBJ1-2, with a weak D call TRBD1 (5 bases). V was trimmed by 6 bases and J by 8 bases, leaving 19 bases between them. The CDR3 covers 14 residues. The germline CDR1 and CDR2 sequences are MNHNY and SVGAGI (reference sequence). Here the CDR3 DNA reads TGTGCCAGCAGACCCTCCGGGGGGGGAAGGGGCTACACCTTC. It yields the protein CASRPSGGGRGYTF.

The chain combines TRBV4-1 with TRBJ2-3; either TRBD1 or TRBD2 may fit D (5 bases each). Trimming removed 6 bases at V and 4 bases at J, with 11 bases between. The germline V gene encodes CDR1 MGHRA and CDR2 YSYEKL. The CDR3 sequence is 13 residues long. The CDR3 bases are TGCGCCAGCAGACTCCAGGGAGCAGATACGCAGTATTTT. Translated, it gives CASRLQGADTQYF.

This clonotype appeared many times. The CDR3 region is CASSQGTNSYNEQFF. CDR3 nucleotide sequence: TGCGCCAGCAGCCAAGGGACTAACTCCTACAATGAGCAGTTCTTC. The gene calls are TRBV5-1 and TRBJ2-1; 7 positions agree with TRBD2. Looked up from germline, CDR1 is SGHRS and CDR2 is YFSETQ. This CDR3 comprises 15 residues. V lost 4 bases and J lost 0; bases outside the gene matches: 4.

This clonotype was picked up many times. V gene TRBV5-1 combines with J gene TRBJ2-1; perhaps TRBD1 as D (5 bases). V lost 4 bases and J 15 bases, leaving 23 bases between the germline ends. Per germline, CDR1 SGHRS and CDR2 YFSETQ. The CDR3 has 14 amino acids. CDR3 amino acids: CASSPLGQGVERFF. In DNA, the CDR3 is TGCGCCAGCAGCCCCCTAGGGCAAGGGGTAGAGAGGTTCTTC. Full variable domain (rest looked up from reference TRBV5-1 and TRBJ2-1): KAGVTQTPRYLIKTRGQQVTLSCSPISGHRSVSWYQQTPGQGLQFLFEYFSETQRNKGNFPGRFSGRQFSNSRSEMNVSTLELGDSALYLCASSPLGQGVERFFGPGTRLTVL.

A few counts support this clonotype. The CDR3 sequence is CATSRGGRDSGNYGYTF. In nucleotides, the CDR3 is TGTGCCACCAGCAGAGGGGGGCGAGACAGTGGTAACTATGGCTACACCTTC. J is TRBJ1-2 and V is TRBV15, with D maybe TRBD1 (6 bases). V was pared by 1 base and J by 1 base, with 16 bases between. The length of the CDR3 is 17 residues. Germline V gives CDR1 LNHNV, CDR2 YYDKDF (reference sequence).

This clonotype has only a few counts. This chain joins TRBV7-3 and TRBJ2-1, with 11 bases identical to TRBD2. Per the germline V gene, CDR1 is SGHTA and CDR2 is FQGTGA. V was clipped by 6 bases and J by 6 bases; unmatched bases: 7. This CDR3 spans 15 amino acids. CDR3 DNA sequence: TGTGCCAGCAGGTCTAGACTAGCGGGGCTCAATGAGCAGTTCTTC. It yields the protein CASRSRLAGLNEQFF.

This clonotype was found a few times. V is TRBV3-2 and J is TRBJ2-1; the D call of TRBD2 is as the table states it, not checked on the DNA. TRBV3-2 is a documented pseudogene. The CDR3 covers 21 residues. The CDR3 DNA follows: TGTGCCAGCAGCAGAGATAGAGTACTAGCGGGGCCTTTGTATTCTAACAATGAGCAGTTCTTC. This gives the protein CASSRDRVLAGPLYSNNEQFF.